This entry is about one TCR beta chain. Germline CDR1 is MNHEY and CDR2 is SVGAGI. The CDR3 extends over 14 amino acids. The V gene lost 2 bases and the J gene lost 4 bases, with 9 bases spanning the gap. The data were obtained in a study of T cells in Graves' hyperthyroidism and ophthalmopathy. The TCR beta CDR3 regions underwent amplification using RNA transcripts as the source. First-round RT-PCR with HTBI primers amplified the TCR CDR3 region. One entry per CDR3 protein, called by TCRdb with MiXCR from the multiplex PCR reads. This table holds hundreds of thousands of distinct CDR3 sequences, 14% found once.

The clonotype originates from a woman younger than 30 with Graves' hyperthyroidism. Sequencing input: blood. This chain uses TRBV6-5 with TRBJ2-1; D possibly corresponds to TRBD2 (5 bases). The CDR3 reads CASSYRGPYNEQFF. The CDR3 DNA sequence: TGTGCCAGCAGTTACCGAGGGCCTTACAATGAGCAGTTCTTC.